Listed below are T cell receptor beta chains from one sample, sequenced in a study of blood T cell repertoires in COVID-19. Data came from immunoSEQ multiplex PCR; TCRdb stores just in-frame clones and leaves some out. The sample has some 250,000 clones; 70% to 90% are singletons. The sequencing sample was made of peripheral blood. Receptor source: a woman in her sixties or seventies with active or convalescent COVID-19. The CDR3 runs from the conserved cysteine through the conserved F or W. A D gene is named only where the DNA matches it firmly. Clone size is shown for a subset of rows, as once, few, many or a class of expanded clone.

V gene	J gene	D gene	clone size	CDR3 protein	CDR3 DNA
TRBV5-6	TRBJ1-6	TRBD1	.	CASSLGWGQGNSPLHF	TGTGCCAGCAGCTTGGGGTGGGGACAGGGAAATTCACCCCTCCACTTT
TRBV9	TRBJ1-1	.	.	CASSVENERTEAFF	TGTGCCAGCAGCGTAGAGAACGAGAGGACTGAAGCTTTCTTT
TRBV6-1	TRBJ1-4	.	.	CASSESPGLNEKLFF	TGTGCCAGCAGTGAATCCCCGGGTCTCAATGAAAAACTGTTTTTT
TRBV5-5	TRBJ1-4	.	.	CASSLSGILDEKLFF	TGTGCCAGCAGCTTATCAGGCATCCTGGATGAAAAACTGTTTTTT
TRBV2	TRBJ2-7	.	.	CASIPPQGAPYEQYF	TGTGCCAGCATCCCCCCCCAGGGTGCTCCCTACGAGCAGTACTTC
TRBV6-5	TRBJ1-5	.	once	CASSYGGGNQPQHF	TGTGCCAGCAGTTACGGGGGAGGGAATCAGCCCCAGCATTTT
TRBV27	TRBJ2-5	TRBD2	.	CASSLLAGDGETQYF	TGTGCCAGCAGTTTACTAGCGGGGGACGGAGAGACCCAGTACTTC
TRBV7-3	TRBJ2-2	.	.	CASSPASGVTGELFF	TGTGCCAGCAGCCCGGCCTCAGGTGTTACCGGGGAGCTGTTTTTT
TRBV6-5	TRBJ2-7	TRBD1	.	CASSRTGKGSYEQYF	TGTGCCAGCAGTAGGACAGGGAAGGGATCCTACGAGCAGTACTTC
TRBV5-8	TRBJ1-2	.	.	CASSFRTLNGYTF	TGTGCCAGCAGCTTTCGGACTCTAAATGGCTACACCTTC
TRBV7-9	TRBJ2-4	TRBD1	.	CASSLMGRGLNIQYF	TGTGCCAGCAGCTTGATGGGCAGGGGGTTAAACATTCAGTACTTC
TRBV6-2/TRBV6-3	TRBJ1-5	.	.	CASSSGGGNQPQHF	TGTGCCAGCAGCTCGGGGGGTGGCAATCAGCCCCAGCATTTT
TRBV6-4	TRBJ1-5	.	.	CASSENYGYSQPQHF	TGTGCCAGCAGTGAAAACTACGGTTATAGTCAGCCCCAGCATTTT
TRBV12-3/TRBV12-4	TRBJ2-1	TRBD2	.	CASSPGLRFEQFF	TGTGCCAGCAGTCCGGGACTAAGGTTTGAGCAGTTCTTC
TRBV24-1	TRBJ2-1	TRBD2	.	CATSALATSGYNEQFF	TGTGCCACCAGTGCCTTAGCGACTAGCGGATACAATGAGCAGTTCTTC
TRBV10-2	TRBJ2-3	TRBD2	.	CASSELRGEPDTQYF	TGCGCCAGCAGTGAGCTGCGGGGGGAACCCGATACGCAGTATTTT
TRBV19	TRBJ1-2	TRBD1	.	CARGGDRGNKYGYTF	TGTGCCAGAGGGGGGGACAGGGGAAATAAGTATGGCTACACCTTC
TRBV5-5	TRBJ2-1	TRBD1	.	CASSLGRGKSLERNDEQFF	TGTGCCAGCAGCTTGGGCAGGGGGAAAAGTTTGGAACGGAACGATGAGCAGTTCTTC
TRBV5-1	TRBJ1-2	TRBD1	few	CASSYQGGYGYTF	TGCGCCAGCAGCTACCAGGGGGGCTATGGCTACACCTTC
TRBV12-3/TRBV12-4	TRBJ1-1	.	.	CASSLKQSTEAFF	TGTGCCAGCAGTTTAAAACAGAGCACTGAAGCTTTCTTT
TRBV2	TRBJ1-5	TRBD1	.	CASSPRDRYQPQHF	TGTGCCAGCAGTCCTCGGGACAGATATCAGCCCCAGCATTTT
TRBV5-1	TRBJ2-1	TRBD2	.	CASSPSGRDFYNEQFF	TGCGCCAGCAGCCCTAGCGGGCGCGATTTCTACAATGAGCAGTTCTTC
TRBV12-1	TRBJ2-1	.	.	CASSSFTTGSSYNEQFF	TGTGCCAGCAGCTCGTTTACCACAGGGAGCTCCTACAATGAGCAGTTCTTC
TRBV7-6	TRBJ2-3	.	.	CASSPGYSTDTQYF	TGTGCCAGCAGCCCAGGGTACAGCACAGATACGCAGTATTTT
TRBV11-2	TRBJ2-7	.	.	CASSLNRVNEQYF	TGTGCCAGCAGCTTAAACCGGGTCAACGAGCAGTACTTC